These 30 T cell receptor beta chains originate from one sample sequenced in a study of cytomegalovirus exposure and HLA in healthy donors. Researchers ran the PCR with 60 Vbeta and 13 Jbeta primers. Produced via immunoSEQ multiplex PCR; TCRdb's table is partial and in-frame only. The table has 130,000 to 150,000 clones, roughly 83% seen once; the top ten hold about 3%. Sequenced material: PBMCs. All receptors derive from a female donor in good health and CMV-seronegative.

This clone appeared once. The rearrangement links TRBV4-3 to TRBJ1-5, with D perhaps TRBD1 (6 bases). The germline V and J ends were trimmed by 2 bases and 6 bases, with 11 bases remaining between them. The CDR3 runs to 14 residues. Germline V gene lookup returns CDR1 LGHNA and CDR2 YSLEER. DNA for the CDR3: TGCGCCAGCAGCCAAAAGAGGGGGGGTCAGCCCCAGCATTTT. Amino acid sequence: CASSQKRGGQPQHF.

The chain uses TRBV2 and TRBJ1-1, with 8 bases lining up with TRBD1. This CDR3 contains 12 residues. CDR1 and CDR2 (germline): SNHLY, FYNNEI. The V segment lost 4 bases and the J segment 13 bases; nucleotides outside the gene matches: 8. The CDR3 sequence: CASSVDRGVGFF. The CDR3 DNA follows: TGTGCCAGCAGTGTCGACAGGGGAGTTGGTTTCTTT.

This sequence joins TRBV6-6 and TRBJ1-1; TRBD1 matches 7 bases. The CDR3 has 13 residues. Germline CDR1 and CDR2: MNHNY and SVGAGI (reference sequence). J gave up 10 bases and V 2 bases, and 7 bases lay outside the gene matches. The CDR3 nucleotides read TGTGCCAGCAGTTACGTTACAGGGGAAGGAGCTTTCTTT. It codes for CASSYVTGEGAFF.

CDR3 nucleotide sequence: TGTGCCAGCAGTGAACCCGGGTTCACAGATACGCAGTATTTT. Translation gives CASSEPGFTDTQYF. The chain couples TRBV6-1 to TRBJ2-3; no clear D gene. The CDR3 has 14 residues. The V end lost 2 bases, the J end lost 2 bases, and 8 bases lay between the germline ends. The germline V gene encodes CDR1 MNHNS and CDR2 SASEGT.

The J gene is TRBJ2-7, the V gene TRBV5-4; a weak D match, TRBD2 (5 bases). CDR1 is SGHNT, CDR2 YYREEE, per germline (reference sequence). This CDR3 comprises 14 residues. Trimming pared 4 bases from V and 0 bases from J, leaving 11 bases between. CDR3 in DNA: TGTGCCAGCAGCCCGAGGGCGAGCTCCTACGAGCAGTACTTC. This codes for CASSPRASSYEQYF.

The J gene is TRBJ1-1, the V gene TRBV11-2; 8 bases map to TRBD1. CDR1 is SGHAT and CDR2 is FQNNGV in the germline V gene. This CDR3 has 14 residues. With V trimmed by 4 bases and J by 1 base, 2 bases remained unmatched. CDR3 loop: CASSSGQGNTEAFF. CDR3 in DNA: TGTGCCAGCAGCTCCGGACAGGGGAACACTGAAGCTTTCTTT.

This rearrangement joins TRBV12-2 to TRBJ2-3; the DNA was not used to check the table's D call, TRBD2. TRBV12-2 has pseudogene status. The CDR3 sequence is 17 residues long. CDR3 in DNA: TGTGCAAGTCGCTTAGCACAAGGCGGGGGGGCGGGAGATACGCAGTATTTT. Translated, it gives CASRLAQGGGAGDTQYF.

The rearrangement joins TRBV7-9 to TRBJ2-1; D possibly corresponds to TRBD2 (5 bases). Germline-derived CDR1 and CDR2 are SEHNR and FQNEAQ (reference sequence). CDR3 length equals 16 residues. Trimming took 1 base from V and 0 from J, leaving 10 bases between them. In nucleotides, the CDR3 is TGTGCCAGCAGCTTAGTGGGAGTAAGCTCCTACAATGAGCAGTTCTTC. Amino acid sequence: CASSLVGVSSYNEQFF.

The chain joins TRBV7-2 to TRBJ2-5; D unclear. The J call could be wrong; TRBJ2-7 is a better fit for the DNA end. Looked up from germline, CDR1 is SGHTA and CDR2 is FQGNSA. The CDR3 has 12 amino acids. This chain's CDR3 is CASSASTYEQYF. The DNA of the CDR3 is TGTGCCAGCAGCGCATCTACCTACGAGCAGTACTTC.

A single count supports this clone. This rearrangement joins TRBV14 to TRBJ2-7, with 10 bases identical to TRBD1. With 5 bases clipped from V and 3 bases from J, the junction kept 4 bases outside the gene matches. The CDR3 sequence is 14 residues long. Germline-derived CDR1 and CDR2 are SGHDN and FVKESK. The CDR3 DNA reads as TGTGCCAGCAGCTCGGGACAGGGGCTCTACGAGCAGTACTTC. Amino acid sequence: CASSSGQGLYEQYF.

The chain carries TRBV5-1 and TRBJ2-2; D remains ambiguous. V was cut by 0 bases and J by 1 base, with 10 bases left in between. The germline V gene has CDR1 SGHRS and CDR2 YFSETQ. The CDR3 runs to 16 residues. CDR3 coding DNA: TGCGCCAGCAGCTTGGGCCAGACGGGGAACACCGGGGAGCTGTTTTTT. Its translation: CASSLGQTGNTGELFF.

This rearrangement joins TRBV5-4 to TRBJ1-2; TRBD1 aligns across 8 bases. CDR1 is SGHNT and CDR2 is YYREEE in the germline V gene (reference sequence). The V segment lost 3 bases and the J segment 5 bases; nucleotides outside the gene matches: 9. The CDR3 is made up of 15 amino acids. The CDR3 loop is CASSSQQGEGYGYTF. CDR3 DNA: TGTGCCAGCAGCTCACAACAGGGGGAGGGGTATGGCTACACCTTC.

The gene calls are TRBV19 and TRBJ1-5; 9 bases line up with TRBD1. Germline V gene sequence: CDR1 LNHDA, CDR2 SQIVND (reference sequence). This CDR3 comprises 13 residues. The ends lost 7 bases at V and 7 bases at J; junction bases unmatched: 5. CDR3 sequence reads: CASIGTGRQPQHF. CDR3 DNA sequence: TGTGCCAGTATTGGGACAGGGAGACAGCCCCAGCATTTT.

This clone has a handful of counts. The genes are TRBV20-1 and TRBJ2-3; D call uncertain. Germline CDR1 reads DFQATT; CDR2 reads SNEGSKA (reference sequence). The CDR3 spans 11 residues. V shed 5 bases and J shed 4 bases, with 7 bases lying between them. The CDR3 sequence is CSAPFADTQYF. DNA for the CDR3: TGCAGTGCTCCCTTCGCAGATACGCAGTATTTT.

This rearrangement joins TRBV10-1 to TRBJ2-3; D is perhaps TRBD2 (6 bases). The V end lost 5 bases, the J end lost 2 bases, and 14 bases lay between the germline ends. CDR1 and CDR2 from the germline V gene are WNHNN and SYGVQD (reference sequence). The CDR3 is 15 residues long. The CDR3 is CASSKGSGYTDTQYF. The DNA of the CDR3 is TGCGCCAGCAGTAAGGGTAGCGGATACACAGATACGCAGTATTTT.

This clone has only a few counts. The chain employs TRBV10-3 and TRBJ1-1; TRBD1 matches 7 bases. The CDR3 sequence is 14 residues long. CDR1 and CDR2 from the germline V gene are ENHRY and SYGVKD. The junction had 7 bases not matched to a gene; V was cut back by 8 bases and J by 1 base. This CDR3 reads CAIRKQGRNTEAFF. CDR3 in DNA: TGTGCCATCCGAAAACAGGGGCGGAACACTGAAGCTTTCTTT.

The chain carries TRBV7-3 and TRBJ1-1; D unresolved. The CDR3 spans 13 residues. Trimming took 4 bases from V and 0 from J, leaving 6 bases between them. Germline CDR1 and CDR2: SGHTA and FQGTGA. The CDR3 spells CASSSSLNTEAFF. The DNA for the CDR3 is TGTGCCAGCAGCTCTTCCCTGAACACTGAAGCTTTCTTT.

The chain carries TRBV6-1 and TRBJ2-7; no reliable D call. This CDR3 has 14 residues. Trimming removed 2 bases at V and 7 bases at J, with 15 bases between. Per germline, CDR1 MNHNS and CDR2 SASEGT. The CDR3 DNA reads as TGTGCCAGCAGTGAAAACACCATAGGCGGTGAGCAGTACTTC. Amino acids: CASSENTIGGEQYF.

As to this clone: The identical CDR3 is also encoded by other nucleotide sequences in the sample. The V gene is TRBV7-9, the J gene TRBJ1-1; possibly TRBD1 for D (5 bases). Germline CDR1 reads SEHNR; CDR2 reads FQNEAQ (reference sequence). Trimming left V 5 bases short and J 5 bases short, with 9 bases between. The CDR3 covers 12 residues. Here the CDR3 DNA reads TGTGCCAGCAGCCTAAGGGGTACTGAAGCTTTCTTT. It codes for CASSLRGTEAFF. The whole variable domain, filled in from reference TRBV7-9 and TRBJ1-1, reads DTGVSQNPRHKITKRGQNVTFRCDPISEHNRLYWYRQTLGQGPEFLTYFQNEAQLEKSRLLSDRFSAERPKGSFSTLEIQRTEQGDSAMYLCASSLRGTEAFFGQGTRLTVV.

The CDR3 sequence: CASSLLGAPPYNEQFF. The DNA for the CDR3 is TGTGCCAGCAGCTTATTAGGGGCGCCCCCCTACAATGAGCAGTTCTTC. The chain has TRBV7-9 and TRBJ2-1; D is possibly TRBD1 (5 bases). The V and J ends lost 2 bases and 2 bases respectively, with 13 bases between them. CDR1 and CDR2 from the germline V gene are SEHNR and FQNEAQ (reference sequence). CDR3 length equals 16 residues.

The chain employs TRBV19 and TRBJ2-1; TRBD2 matches 10 bases. Germline CDR1 is LNHDA and CDR2 is SQIVND (reference sequence). V dropped 3 bases and J dropped 9; count of bases not matched to a gene: 8. The CDR3 runs 15 residues. The CDR3 protein is CASSIGLAGVGEQFF. For the CDR3, the DNA is TGTGCCAGTAGTATTGGGCTAGCGGGAGTAGGTGAGCAGTTCTTC.

Only a few counts were recorded for this clone. V usage is TRBV2 and J usage is TRBJ1-1; the D gene is possibly TRBD1 (6 bases). Trimming cost V 10 bases and J 5 bases, with 14 bases left between them. This CDR3 contains 12 residues. The germline V gene has CDR1 SNHLY and CDR2 FYNNEI. The CDR3 sequence is CATHREPTEAFF. CDR3 in DNA: TGTGCCACCCACAGGGAGCCGACTGAAGCTTTCTTT.

The chain has TRBV13 and TRBJ2-3; 10 bases agree with TRBD2. CDR1 and CDR2 (germline): PRHDT, FYEKMQ (reference sequence). Trimming at V came to 5 bases and at J to 1 base, leaving 9 bases not matched to a gene. This CDR3 is built from 17 residues. CDR3 nucleotide sequence: TGTGCCAGCAGCCTGCGCCTCGGGACTAGCGGCACAGATACGCAGTATTTT. Translation gives CASSLRLGTSGTDTQYF. Together with reference TRBV13 and TRBJ2-3, the CDR3 gives the full variable domain: AAGVIQSPRHLIKEKRETATLKCYPIPRHDTVYWYQQGPGQDPQFLISFYEKMQSDKGSIPDRFSAQQFSDYHSELNMSSLELGDSALYFCASSLRLGTSGTDTQYFGPGTRLTVL.

This chain connects TRBV30 to TRBJ2-7, with 12 bases matching TRBD2. The V gene end was trimmed by 4 bases and the J gene end by 4 bases; junction bases not matched to a gene: 5. The CDR3 is 14 residues long. CDR1 GTSNPN and CDR2 SVGIG come from the germline V gene (reference sequence). The CDR3 DNA reads as TGTGCCTGGACCGGGACTAGCGGGTGGTACGAGCAGTACTTC. Protein sequence: CAWTGTSGWYEQYF.

In this sample, this clone turned up once. J is TRBJ2-7 and V is TRBV21-1; the D call in the table, TRBD1, was not verified against the DNA. TRBV21-1 is shown as a pseudogene. The CDR3 consists of 14 residues. The CDR3 DNA is TGTGCCAGCAGCCTCAGGCACAATTCCTACGAGCAGTACTTC. It translates to CASSLRHNSYEQYF.

Of note for this clone: Other DNA sequences in the sample encode the same CDR3. The CDR3 is CASSVRTGGYGYTF. CDR3 sequence (DNA): TGTGCCAGCAGTGTTCGGACAGGGGGCTATGGCTACACCTTC. V and J are TRBV2 and TRBJ1-2; 10 bases fit TRBD1. V dropped 4 bases and J dropped 4; count of bases not matched to a gene: 3. CDR1 SNHLY and CDR2 FYNNEI come from the germline V gene. This CDR3 is 14 amino acids long.

V gene TRBV30 combines with J gene TRBJ1-2; 9 positions match TRBD1. With V trimmed by 8 bases and J by 8 bases, 9 bases remained unmatched. The CDR3 length is 12 residues. Germline CDR1 and CDR2: GTSNPN and SVGIG (reference sequence). The CDR3 here is CAETRTGDGYTF. The CDR3 DNA is TGTGCCGAAACACGGACAGGGGACGGCTACACCTTC.

With regard to this clone: Distinct nucleotide sequences in the sample also encode this CDR3. As DNA, the CDR3 is TGTGCCAGCAGCGTAGGGGGAGGGAGCTCCTACAATGAGCAGTTCTTC. Translated: CASSVGGGSSYNEQFF. The gene calls are TRBV9 and TRBJ2-1, with TRBD2 identical over 7 bases. The V gene end was trimmed by 0 bases and the J gene end by 0 bases; junction bases not matched to a gene: 3. The germline CDR1 and CDR2 sequences are SGDLS and YYNGEE. The CDR3 runs 16 residues.

CDR3 sequence: CASGVGVNTEAFF. DNA for the CDR3: TGTGCCAGCGGGGTGGGAGTAAACACTGAAGCTTTCTTT. The chain is built from TRBV2 and TRBJ1-1; D gene unclear. Germline V gives CDR1 SNHLY, CDR2 FYNNEI. The CDR3 is 13 residues long. V shed 8 bases and J shed 2 bases, with 12 bases lying between them.

The chain employs TRBV6-5 and TRBJ2-7, with D perhaps matching TRBD1 (6 bases). CDR1 and CDR2 (germline): MNHEY, SVGAGI. This CDR3 is built from 14 residues. V was pared by 10 bases and J by 6 bases, with 22 bases between. In DNA form, the CDR3 reads TGTGCCACATACCAAACTCAGGGGTCTCGCGAGCAGTACTTC. This sequence encodes CATYQTQGSREQYF.